The rows below give T cell receptor beta chains drawn from one sample of a study of T cells in localized non-small cell lung cancer. The method was immunoSEQ multiplex PCR; TCRdb's version includes in-frame clones alone and lacks a portion of them. Among approximately 2,500 clones listed, about 15% were seen once. The sequenced sample was lung tumor tissue, obtained before any cancer treatment. Receptor source: a woman between 40 and 69 years old with stage II lung adenocarcinoma. The CDR3 runs from the conserved cysteine through the conserved F or W. D genes are given only for firm matches. Size is omitted from some rows. Given values are once, few, many or a class for expanded clones.

j_gene: TRBJ2-7; v_gene: TRBV28; abundance: .; d_gene: .; CDR3aa: CASSLSPDLSSYEQYF; CDR3nt: TGTGCCAGCAGTTTGTCCCCGGACCTGAGCTCCTACGAGCAGTACTTC
j_gene: TRBJ2-5; v_gene: TRBV11-3; abundance: medium-sized; d_gene: .; CDR3aa: CASSTRLDWKETQYF; CDR3nt: TGTGCCAGCAGCACCCGATTAGATTGGAAAGAGACCCAGTACTTC
j_gene: TRBJ1-2; v_gene: TRBV5-1; abundance: .; d_gene: .; CDR3aa: CASSLGRGVGGYTF; CDR3nt: TGCGCCAGCAGCTTGGGTAGAGGTGTGGGCGGCTACACCTTC
j_gene: TRBJ2-1; v_gene: TRBV9; abundance: few; d_gene: .; CDR3aa: CASSVDTDPSYNEQFF; CDR3nt: TGTGCCAGCAGCGTAGATACAGATCCCTCCTACAATGAGCAGTTCTTC
j_gene: TRBJ1-1; v_gene: TRBV29-1; abundance: few; d_gene: .; CDR3aa: CSVGGGMNTEAFF; CDR3nt: TGCAGCGTTGGGGGTGGGATGAACACTGAAGCTTTCTTT
j_gene: TRBJ2-1; v_gene: TRBV9; abundance: .; d_gene: TRBD2; CDR3aa: CASSELAGFSNEQFF; CDR3nt: TGTGCCAGCAGCGAACTAGCGGGGTTCTCTAATGAGCAGTTCTTC
j_gene: TRBJ2-5; v_gene: TRBV7-5; abundance: few; d_gene: .; CDR3aa: CASSLDGGTSGRETQYF; CDR3nt: TGTGCCAGCAGCTTAGATGGTGGGACTAGCGGCCGAGAGACCCAGTACTTC
j_gene: TRBJ1-2; v_gene: TRBV28; abundance: few; d_gene: .; CDR3aa: CASSIGSTDGVGYTF; CDR3nt: TGTGCCAGCAGTATCGGATCAACGGACGGGGTTGGCTACACCTTC
j_gene: TRBJ1-2; v_gene: TRBV5-1; abundance: .; d_gene: .; CDR3aa: CASSLGPVGNYGYTF; CDR3nt: TGCGCCAGCAGCTTGGGTCCAGTTGGAAACTATGGCTACACCTTC
j_gene: TRBJ2-3; v_gene: TRBV9; abundance: few; d_gene: .; CDR3aa: CASSAGWDATDTQYF; CDR3nt: TGTGCCAGCAGCGCCGGATGGGACGCCACAGATACGCAGTATTTT
j_gene: TRBJ2-1; v_gene: TRBV6-8; abundance: .; d_gene: TRBD2; CDR3aa: CASSLSGGLAGYNEQFF; CDR3nt: TGTGCCAGCAGTTTATCCGGGGGACTAGCGGGGTACAATGAGCAGTTCTTC
j_gene: TRBJ2-6; v_gene: TRBV19; abundance: .; d_gene: TRBD1; CDR3aa: CASSIITGGTGANVLTF; CDR3nt: TGTGCCAGTAGTATTATTACAGGGGGCACTGGGGCCAACGTCCTGACTTTC
j_gene: TRBJ1-2; v_gene: TRBV11-3; abundance: few; d_gene: .; CDR3aa: CASSSSVDRWGYTF; CDR3nt: TGTGCCAGCAGCTCCTCCGTCGACAGGTGGGGCTACACCTTC
j_gene: TRBJ1-4; v_gene: TRBV18; abundance: .; d_gene: .; CDR3aa: CASSPPYGEKLFF; CDR3nt: TGTGCCAGCTCACCACCGTATGGTGAAAAACTGTTTTTT
j_gene: TRBJ1-6; v_gene: TRBV11-3; abundance: medium-sized; d_gene: .; CDR3aa: CASSLGPGDSPLHF; CDR3nt: TGTGCCAGCAGCTTGGGGCCTGGCGACTCACCCCTCCACTTT
j_gene: TRBJ2-2; v_gene: TRBV11-3; abundance: .; d_gene: .; CDR3aa: CASSLSSESGELFF; CDR3nt: TGTGCCAGCAGCTTATCCTCCGAATCTGGGGAGCTGTTTTTT
j_gene: TRBJ2-5; v_gene: TRBV11-3; abundance: medium-sized; d_gene: .; CDR3aa: CASTRGPAGAQETQYF; CDR3nt: TGTGCCAGCACCCGGGGACCCGCGGGGGCACAAGAGACCCAGTACTTC
j_gene: TRBJ2-3; v_gene: TRBV15; abundance: .; d_gene: .; CDR3aa: CATASWTAGGSTDTQYF; CDR3nt: TGTGCCACCGCTTCTTGGACAGCCGGGGGGAGCACAGATACGCAGTATTTT
j_gene: TRBJ2-3; v_gene: TRBV14; abundance: .; d_gene: TRBD2; CDR3aa: CASSPAGRALSSTDTQYF; CDR3nt: TGTGCCAGCAGCCCAGCCGGGAGGGCTCTCTCTAGCACAGATACGCAGTATTTT
j_gene: TRBJ2-7; v_gene: TRBV11-3; abundance: few; d_gene: .; CDR3aa: CASSPSAVSYEQYF; CDR3nt: TGTGCCAGCAGCCCCTCCGCTGTTTCCTACGAGCAGTACTTC
j_gene: TRBJ2-3; v_gene: TRBV15; abundance: few; d_gene: TRBD1; CDR3aa: CATSRERGQGATDTQYF; CDR3nt: TGTGCCACCAGCAGAGAACGGGGACAGGGGGCTACAGATACGCAGTATTTT
j_gene: TRBJ1-6; v_gene: TRBV11-3; abundance: .; d_gene: .; CDR3aa: CASSTDVSSYNSPLHF; CDR3nt: TGTGCCAGCAGCACGGACGTTAGCTCCTATAATTCACCCCTCCACTTT
j_gene: TRBJ1-1; v_gene: TRBV18; abundance: .; d_gene: .; CDR3aa: CASSPPDGTEAFF; CDR3nt: TGTGCCAGCTCACCCCCCGATGGCACTGAAGCTTTCTTT
j_gene: TRBJ2-7; v_gene: TRBV28; abundance: few; d_gene: .; CDR3aa: CASTSPSGVEKQYF; CDR3nt: TGTGCCAGCACCTCTCCGTCAGGGGTGGAGAAGCAGTACTTC
j_gene: TRBJ2-7; v_gene: TRBV28; abundance: .; d_gene: .; CDR3aa: CASRGHYGTYEQYF; CDR3nt: TGTGCCAGCCGAGGGCACTACGGTACCTACGAGCAGTACTTC
j_gene: TRBJ2-1; v_gene: TRBV9; abundance: medium-sized; d_gene: .; CDR3aa: CASSLGSSYYNEQFF; CDR3nt: TGTGCCAGCAGCCTCGGATCCTCTTACTACAATGAGCAGTTCTTC
j_gene: TRBJ2-1; v_gene: TRBV6-8; abundance: .; d_gene: TRBD2; CDR3aa: CASSPTSGYNEQFF; CDR3nt: TGTGCCAGCAGCCCAACTAGCGGCTACAATGAGCAGTTCTTC
j_gene: TRBJ2-1; v_gene: TRBV5-1; abundance: .; d_gene: .; CDR3aa: CASSVIQVHPSYNEQFF; CDR3nt: TGCGCCAGCAGCGTCATCCAGGTCCACCCCTCCTACAATGAGCAGTTCTTC
j_gene: TRBJ2-1; v_gene: TRBV6-8; abundance: medium-sized; d_gene: TRBD1; CDR3aa: CASRGIAGTVSYNEQFF; CDR3nt: TGTGCCAGCAGGGGGATCGCCGGGACAGTCTCCTACAATGAGCAGTTCTTC
j_gene: TRBJ2-1; v_gene: TRBV11-3; abundance: few; d_gene: .; CDR3aa: CASSLPGTLNEQFF; CDR3nt: TGTGCCAGCAGCCTCCCCGGGACCCTTAATGAGCAGTTCTTC
j_gene: TRBJ2-7; v_gene: TRBV15; abundance: large; d_gene: .; CDR3aa: CATSRVPGAASYEQYF; CDR3nt: TGTGCCACCAGCAGAGTTCCCGGGGCAGCTTCCTACGAGCAGTACTTC
j_gene: TRBJ2-5; v_gene: TRBV11-3; abundance: .; d_gene: TRBD1; CDR3aa: CASRRDRVTRETQYF; CDR3nt: TGTGCCAGCAGGCGGGACAGGGTAACGCGAGAGACCCAGTACTTC
j_gene: TRBJ2-7; v_gene: TRBV11-3; abundance: medium-sized; d_gene: .; CDR3aa: CASSLGQGPSPYEQYF; CDR3nt: TGTGCCAGCAGCTTAGGTCAGGGTCCGTCGCCCTACGAGCAGTACTTC
j_gene: TRBJ2-3; v_gene: TRBV11-3; abundance: few; d_gene: TRBD2; CDR3aa: CASSSRLAGGSTDTQYF; CDR3nt: TGTGCCAGCAGCTCCCGATTGGCGGGGGGGAGCACAGATACGCAGTATTTT
j_gene: TRBJ1-2; v_gene: TRBV19; abundance: .; d_gene: .; CDR3aa: CASSRGTVPPNYGYTF; CDR3nt: TGTGCCAGTAGTAGAGGGACGGTCCCACCTAACTATGGCTACACCTTC
j_gene: TRBJ1-4; v_gene: TRBV19; abundance: .; d_gene: .; CDR3aa: CASSLRADEKLFF; CDR3nt: TGTGCCAGTAGTTTGAGGGCAGATGAAAAACTGTTTTTT
j_gene: TRBJ2-3; v_gene: TRBV12-2; abundance: medium-sized; d_gene: .; CDR3aa: CAGKGLWVTDTQYF; CDR3nt: TGTGCCGGGAAAGGTCTTTGGGTCACAGATACGCAGTATTTT
j_gene: TRBJ2-3; v_gene: TRBV28; abundance: .; d_gene: .; CDR3aa: CASRGGHSTDTQYF; CDR3nt: TGTGCCAGCAGGGGGGGCCATAGCACAGATACGCAGTATTTT
j_gene: TRBJ1-1; v_gene: TRBV28; abundance: few; d_gene: .; CDR3aa: CASPLTTLNTEAFF; CDR3nt: TGTGCCAGCCCTTTGACGACATTGAACACTGAAGCTTTCTTT
j_gene: TRBJ1-4; v_gene: TRBV19; abundance: .; d_gene: .; CDR3aa: CASRWPDEKLFF; CDR3nt: TGTGCCAGTAGGTGGCCGGATGAAAAACTGTTTTTT
j_gene: TRBJ2-1; v_gene: TRBV9; abundance: .; d_gene: .; CDR3aa: CASSVGSGSSYNEQFF; CDR3nt: TGTGCCAGCAGCGTAGGGTCCGGCAGCTCCTACAATGAGCAGTTCTTC
j_gene: TRBJ2-7; v_gene: TRBV29-1; abundance: .; d_gene: .; CDR3aa: CSVTGTSYEQYF; CDR3nt: TGCAGCGTCACCGGGACGTCTTACGAGCAGTACTTC
j_gene: TRBJ1-1; v_gene: TRBV28; abundance: .; d_gene: .; CDR3aa: CASSLRQGGTEAFF; CDR3nt: TGTGCCAGCAGTTTAAGGCAGGGAGGCACTGAAGCTTTCTTT
j_gene: TRBJ1-2; v_gene: TRBV6-8; abundance: few; d_gene: .; CDR3aa: CASSFAGDGYTF; CDR3nt: TGTGCCAGCAGTTTTGCAGGGGATGGCTACACCTTC
j_gene: TRBJ1-1; v_gene: TRBV11-3; abundance: few; d_gene: .; CDR3aa: CASSLTDRNTEAFF; CDR3nt: TGTGCCAGCAGCTTAACCGACAGGAACACTGAAGCTTTCTTT
j_gene: TRBJ1-1; v_gene: TRBV9; abundance: few; d_gene: TRBD1; CDR3aa: CASSPSRTGSNTEAFF; CDR3nt: TGTGCCAGCAGTCCATCTCGGACAGGGTCAAACACTGAAGCTTTCTTT
j_gene: TRBJ2-1; v_gene: TRBV28; abundance: medium-sized; d_gene: TRBD1; CDR3aa: CASSLTYRDSSKFF; CDR3nt: TGTGCCAGCAGTTTAACCTATCGGGACAGCTCCAAGTTCTTC
j_gene: TRBJ2-7; v_gene: TRBV6-8; abundance: .; d_gene: .; CDR3aa: CASSGQRGYRAYEQYF; CDR3nt: TGTGCCAGCAGTGGTCAAAGGGGATACCGGGCCTACGAGCAGTACTTC
j_gene: TRBJ1-1; v_gene: TRBV7-2; abundance: many; d_gene: .; CDR3aa: CASSFRGEAEAFF; CDR3nt: TGTGCCAGCAGCTTCAGGGGCGAGGCTGAAGCTTTCTTT
j_gene: TRBJ1-5; v_gene: TRBV9; abundance: few; d_gene: .; CDR3aa: CASSVGGGRNQPQHF; CDR3nt: TGTGCCAGCAGCGTAGGTGGGGGCCGCAATCAGCCCCAGCATTTT
j_gene: TRBJ1-4; v_gene: TRBV19; abundance: few; d_gene: .; CDR3aa: CASSTLGTEKLFF; CDR3nt: TGTGCCAGTAGTACCCTCGGGACAGAAAAACTGTTTTTT
j_gene: TRBJ2-7; v_gene: TRBV28; abundance: large; d_gene: .; CDR3aa: CASSWTLLGEQYF; CDR3nt: TGTGCCAGCAGTTGGACACTATTAGGGGAGCAGTACTTC
j_gene: TRBJ2-1; v_gene: TRBV6-8; abundance: .; d_gene: .; CDR3aa: CASSSYRGGNEQFF; CDR3nt: TGTGCCAGCAGTTCCTACAGGGGAGGCAATGAGCAGTTCTTC
j_gene: TRBJ2-1; v_gene: TRBV19; abundance: .; d_gene: TRBD2; CDR3aa: CASRNVAGAYNEQFF; CDR3nt: TGTGCCAGTAGGAACGTTGCGGGGGCCTACAATGAGCAGTTCTTC
j_gene: TRBJ2-7; v_gene: TRBV6-8; abundance: .; d_gene: TRBD1; CDR3aa: CASRESATGVQYF; CDR3nt: TGTGCCAGCAGAGAATCCGCGACAGGGGTGCAGTACTTC
j_gene: TRBJ1-2; v_gene: TRBV9; abundance: many; d_gene: .; CDR3aa: CASSLSVGPKLDGYTF; CDR3nt: TGTGCCAGCAGCTTATCCGTCGGGCCCAAGCTGGATGGCTACACCTTC
j_gene: TRBJ1-2; v_gene: TRBV6-4; abundance: few; d_gene: .; CDR3aa: CAISGGDGYTF; CDR3nt: TGTGCCATCAGTGGAGGGGATGGCTACACCTTC
j_gene: TRBJ2-1; v_gene: TRBV4-1; abundance: few; d_gene: TRBD2; CDR3aa: CASSLTSGGWQGDEQFF; CDR3nt: TGCGCCAGCAGTCTGACTAGCGGAGGATGGCAGGGGGATGAGCAGTTCTTC